This TCR beta chain came from a study of blood T cells in healthy people across ages. With a J-beta primer mix and a sample-barcoded 5' primer, a second PCR ran about 7 to 12 cycles. TCRdb reprocessed the 5' RACE reads with MiXCR, giving one entry per CDR3 protein. This table has about 1.4 million distinct CDR3 sequences, almost 60% appearing once. The germline CDR1 and CDR2 sequences are DFQATT and SNEGSKA (reference sequence). V lost 5 bases to trimming and J lost 4 bases, with 8 bases between them. The CDR3 sequence is 11 residues long. As to this clonotype: Antigen: not known.

Overall study findings and caveats: Investigators treated diversity estimates from one million T cells as underestimates.

Material for sequencing was blood. The chain uses TRBV20-1 and TRBJ1-2; no definite D call. This receptor was taken from a man aged 18 to 29 in good health. The CDR3 DNA follows: TGCAGTGCTTCGTGGGGCTATGGCTACACCTTC. Translated: CSASWGYGYTF.